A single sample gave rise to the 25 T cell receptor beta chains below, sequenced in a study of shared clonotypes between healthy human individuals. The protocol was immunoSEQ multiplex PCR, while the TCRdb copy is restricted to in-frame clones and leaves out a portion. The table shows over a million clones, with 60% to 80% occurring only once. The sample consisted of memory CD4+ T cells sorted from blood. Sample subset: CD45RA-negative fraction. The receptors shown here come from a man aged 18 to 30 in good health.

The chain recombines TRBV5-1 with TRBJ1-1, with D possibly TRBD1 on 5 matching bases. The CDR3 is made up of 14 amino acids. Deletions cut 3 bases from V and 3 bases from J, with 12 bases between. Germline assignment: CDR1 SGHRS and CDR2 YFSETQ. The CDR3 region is CASSSRGGHTEAFF. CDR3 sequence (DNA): TGCGCCAGCAGCTCCCGGGGGGGACACACTGAAGCTTTCTTT.

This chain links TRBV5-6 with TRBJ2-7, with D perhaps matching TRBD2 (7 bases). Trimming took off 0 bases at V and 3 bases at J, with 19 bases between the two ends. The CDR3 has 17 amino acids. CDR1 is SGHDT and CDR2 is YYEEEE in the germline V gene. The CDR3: CASSLDGHGGQVYEQYF. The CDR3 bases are TGTGCCAGCAGCTTGGATGGACACGGGGGGCAGGTCTACGAGCAGTACTTC.

For the CDR3, the DNA is TGTGCCAGCACCCTGGGAGGGGGAATGGGCTACACCTTC. It yields the protein CASTLGGGMGYTF. V gene TRBV11-2 combines with J gene TRBJ1-2; a possible D gene is TRBD1 (6 bases). V dropped 7 bases and J dropped 8 bases, with 17 bases sitting between them. CDR1 and CDR2 (germline): SGHAT, FQNNGV. This CDR3 contains 13 residues.

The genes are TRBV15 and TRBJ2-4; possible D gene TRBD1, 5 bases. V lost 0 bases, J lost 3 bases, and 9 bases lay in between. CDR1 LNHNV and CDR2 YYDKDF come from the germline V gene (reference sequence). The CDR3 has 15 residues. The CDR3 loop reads CATSREGVDKNIQYF. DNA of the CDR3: TGTGCCACCAGCAGAGAAGGGGTGGACAAAAACATTCAGTACTTC. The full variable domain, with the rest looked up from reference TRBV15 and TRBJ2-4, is DAMVIQNPRYQVTQFGKPVTLSCSQTLNHNVMYWYQQKSSQAPKLLFHYYDKDFNNEADTPDNFQSRRPNTSFCFLDIRSPGLGDTAMYLCATSREGVDKNIQYFGAGTRLSVL.

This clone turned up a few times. The CDR3 is CASSLSSDTQYF. The CDR3 coding sequence is TGCGCCAGCAGCTTGTCGTCAGATACGCAGTATTTT. V usage is TRBV5-1 and J usage is TRBJ2-3; D is unclear. The germline gives CDR1 SGHRS, CDR2 YFSETQ. V was trimmed by 1 base and J by 4 bases, leaving 4 bases between them. The CDR3 contains 12 residues.

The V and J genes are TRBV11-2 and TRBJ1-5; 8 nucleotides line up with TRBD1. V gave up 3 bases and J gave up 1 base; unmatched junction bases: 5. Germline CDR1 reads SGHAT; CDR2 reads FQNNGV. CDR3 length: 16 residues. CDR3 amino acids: CASSLSGTGSNQPQHF. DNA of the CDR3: TGTGCCAGCAGCTTGTCCGGGACAGGAAGCAATCAGCCCCAGCATTTT.

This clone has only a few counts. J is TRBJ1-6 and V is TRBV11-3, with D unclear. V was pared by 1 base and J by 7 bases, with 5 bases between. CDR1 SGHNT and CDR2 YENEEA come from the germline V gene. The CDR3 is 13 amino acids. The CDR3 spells CASSLVVNSPLHF. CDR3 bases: TGTGCCAGCAGCTTAGTGGTAAATTCACCCCTCCACTTT.

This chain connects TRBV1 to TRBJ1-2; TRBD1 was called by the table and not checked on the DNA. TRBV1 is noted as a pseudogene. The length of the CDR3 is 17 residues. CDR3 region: CTSSRDFTGKHNYGYTF. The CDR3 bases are TGCACCAGCAGCCGCGATTTCACAGGGAAGCATAACTATGGCTACACCTTC.

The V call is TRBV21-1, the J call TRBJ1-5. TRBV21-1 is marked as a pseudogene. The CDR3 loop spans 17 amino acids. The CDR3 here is CASSKEGSGLLNQPQHF. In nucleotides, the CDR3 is TGTGCCAGCAGCAAAGAGGGTTCGGGACTGCTCAATCAGCCCCAGCATTTT.

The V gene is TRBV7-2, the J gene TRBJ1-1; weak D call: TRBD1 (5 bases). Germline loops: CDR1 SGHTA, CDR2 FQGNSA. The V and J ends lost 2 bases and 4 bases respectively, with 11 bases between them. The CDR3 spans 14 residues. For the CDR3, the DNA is TGTGCCAGCAGCTTAAGTCAGGGTGGCACTGAAGCTTTCTTT. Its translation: CASSLSQGGTEAFF.

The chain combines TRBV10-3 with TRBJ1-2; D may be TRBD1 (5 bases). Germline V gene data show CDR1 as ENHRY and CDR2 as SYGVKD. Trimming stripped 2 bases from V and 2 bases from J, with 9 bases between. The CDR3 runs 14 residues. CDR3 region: CAISEGTENYGYTF. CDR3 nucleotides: TGTGCCATCAGTGAGGGGACTGAGAACTATGGCTACACCTTC.

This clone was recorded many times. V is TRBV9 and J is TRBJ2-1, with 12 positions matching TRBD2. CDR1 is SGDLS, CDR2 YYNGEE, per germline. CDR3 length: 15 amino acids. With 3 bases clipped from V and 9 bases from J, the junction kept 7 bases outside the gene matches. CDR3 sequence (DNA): TGTGCCAGCAGCGCCATACTAGCGGGAGGTAGTGAGCAGTTCTTC. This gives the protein CASSAILAGGSEQFF.

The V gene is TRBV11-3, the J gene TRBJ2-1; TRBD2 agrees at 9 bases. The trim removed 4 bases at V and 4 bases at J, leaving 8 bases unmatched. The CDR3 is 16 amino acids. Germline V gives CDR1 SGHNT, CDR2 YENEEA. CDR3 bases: TGTGCCAGCAGCTCGCATAGCGGGAGCCTTTACAATGAGCAGTTCTTC. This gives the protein CASSSHSGSLYNEQFF.

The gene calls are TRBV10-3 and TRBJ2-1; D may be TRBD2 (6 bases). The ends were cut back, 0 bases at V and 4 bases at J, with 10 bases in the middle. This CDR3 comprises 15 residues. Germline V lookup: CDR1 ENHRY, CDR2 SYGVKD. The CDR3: CAISESLGGYNEQFF. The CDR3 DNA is TGTGCCATCAGTGAGTCGCTGGGGGGATACAATGAGCAGTTCTTC.

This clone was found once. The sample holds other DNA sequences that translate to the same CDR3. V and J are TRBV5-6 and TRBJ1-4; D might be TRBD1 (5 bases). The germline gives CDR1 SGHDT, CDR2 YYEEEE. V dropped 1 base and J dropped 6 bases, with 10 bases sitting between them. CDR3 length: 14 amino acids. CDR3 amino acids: CASSLRGVDEKLFF. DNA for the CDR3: TGTGCCAGCAGCTTGAGAGGGGTAGATGAAAAACTGTTTTTT.

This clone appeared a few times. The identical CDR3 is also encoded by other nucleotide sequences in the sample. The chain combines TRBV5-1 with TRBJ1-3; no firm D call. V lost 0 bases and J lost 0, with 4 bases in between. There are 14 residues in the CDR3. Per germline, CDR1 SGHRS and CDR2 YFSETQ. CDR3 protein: CASSLGDSGNTIYF. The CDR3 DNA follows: TGCGCCAGCAGCTTGGGGGACTCTGGAAACACCATATATTTT.

The CDR3 bases are TGTGCCAGCAGCACAGGGATGAGTCAGCCCCAGCATTTT. As protein: CASSTGMSQPQHF. V gene TRBV28 combines with J gene TRBJ1-5; D possibly corresponds to TRBD1 (6 bases). Germline-derived CDR1 and CDR2 are MDHEN and SYDVKM. The V end was cut by 6 bases, the J end by 6 bases, with 12 bases between. CDR3 length: 13 residues.

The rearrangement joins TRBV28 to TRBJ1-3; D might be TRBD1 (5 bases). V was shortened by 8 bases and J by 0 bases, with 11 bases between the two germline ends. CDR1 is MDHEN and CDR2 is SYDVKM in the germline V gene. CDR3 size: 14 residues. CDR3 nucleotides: TGTGCCAGCGACGACAGAAGCTCTGGAAACACCATATATTTT. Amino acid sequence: CASDDRSSGNTIYF. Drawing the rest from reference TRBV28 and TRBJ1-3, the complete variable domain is DVKVTQSSRYLVKRTGEKVFLECVQDMDHENMFWYRQDPGLGLRLIYFSYDVKMKEKGDIPEGYSVSREKKERFSLILESASTNQTSMYLCASDDRSSGNTIYFGEGSWLTVV.

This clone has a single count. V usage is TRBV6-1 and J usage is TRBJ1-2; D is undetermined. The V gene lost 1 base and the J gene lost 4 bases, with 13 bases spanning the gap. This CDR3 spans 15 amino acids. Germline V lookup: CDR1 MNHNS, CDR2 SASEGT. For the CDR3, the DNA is TGTGCCAGCAGTGAAGTCGGGCCTTTGGGCTATGGCTACACCTTC. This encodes CASSEVGPLGYGYTF.

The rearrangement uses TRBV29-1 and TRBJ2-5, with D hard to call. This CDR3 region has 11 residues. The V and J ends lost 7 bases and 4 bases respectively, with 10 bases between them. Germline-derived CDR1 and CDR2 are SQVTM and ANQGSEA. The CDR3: CSASSPETQYF. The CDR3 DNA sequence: TGCAGCGCCTCCTCCCCAGAGACCCAGTACTTC.

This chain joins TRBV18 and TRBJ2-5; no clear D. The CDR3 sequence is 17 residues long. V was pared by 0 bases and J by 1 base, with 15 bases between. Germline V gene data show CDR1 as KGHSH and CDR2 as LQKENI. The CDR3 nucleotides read TGTGCCAGCTCACCACCGTATGGTTCTATTATCCAAGAGACCCAGTACTTC. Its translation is CASSPPYGSIIQETQYF.

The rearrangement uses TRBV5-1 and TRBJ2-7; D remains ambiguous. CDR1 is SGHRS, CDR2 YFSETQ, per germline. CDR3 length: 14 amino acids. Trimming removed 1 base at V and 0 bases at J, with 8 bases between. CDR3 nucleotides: TGCGCCAGCAGCTTGAGTGGGCGCTCCTACGAGCAGTACTTC. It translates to CASSLSGRSYEQYF.

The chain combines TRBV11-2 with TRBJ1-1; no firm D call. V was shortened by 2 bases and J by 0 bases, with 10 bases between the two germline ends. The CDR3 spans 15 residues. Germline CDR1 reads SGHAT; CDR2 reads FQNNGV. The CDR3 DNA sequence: TGTGCCAGCAGCTTATTGACAAGCATGAACACTGAAGCTTTCTTT. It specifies CASSLLTSMNTEAFF.

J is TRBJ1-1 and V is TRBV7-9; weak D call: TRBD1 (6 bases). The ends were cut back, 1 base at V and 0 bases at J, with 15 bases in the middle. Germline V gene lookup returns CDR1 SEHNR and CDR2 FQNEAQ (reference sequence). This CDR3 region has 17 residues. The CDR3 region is CASSLGEGGRMNTEAFF. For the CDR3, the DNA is TGTGCCAGCAGCTTAGGCGAAGGGGGGAGGATGAACACTGAAGCTTTCTTT.

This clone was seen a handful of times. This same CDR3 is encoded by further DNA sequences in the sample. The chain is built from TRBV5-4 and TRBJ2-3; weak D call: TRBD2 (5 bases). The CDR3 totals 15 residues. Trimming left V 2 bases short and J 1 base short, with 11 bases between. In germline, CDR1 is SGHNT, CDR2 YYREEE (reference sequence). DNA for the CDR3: TGTGCCAGCAGCTTCCCCACCGGGGGCACAGATACGCAGTATTTT. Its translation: CASSFPTGGTDTQYF.